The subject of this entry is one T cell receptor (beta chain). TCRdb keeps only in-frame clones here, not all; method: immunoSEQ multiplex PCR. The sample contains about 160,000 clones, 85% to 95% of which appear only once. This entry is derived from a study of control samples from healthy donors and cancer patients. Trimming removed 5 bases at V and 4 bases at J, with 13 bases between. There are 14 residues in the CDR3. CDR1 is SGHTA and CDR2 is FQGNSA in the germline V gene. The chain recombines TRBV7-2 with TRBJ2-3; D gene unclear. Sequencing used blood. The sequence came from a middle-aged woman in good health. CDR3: CASSRGRLPDTQYF. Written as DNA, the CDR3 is TGTGCCAGCAGCCGCGGACGGCTACCAGATACGCAGTATTTT.